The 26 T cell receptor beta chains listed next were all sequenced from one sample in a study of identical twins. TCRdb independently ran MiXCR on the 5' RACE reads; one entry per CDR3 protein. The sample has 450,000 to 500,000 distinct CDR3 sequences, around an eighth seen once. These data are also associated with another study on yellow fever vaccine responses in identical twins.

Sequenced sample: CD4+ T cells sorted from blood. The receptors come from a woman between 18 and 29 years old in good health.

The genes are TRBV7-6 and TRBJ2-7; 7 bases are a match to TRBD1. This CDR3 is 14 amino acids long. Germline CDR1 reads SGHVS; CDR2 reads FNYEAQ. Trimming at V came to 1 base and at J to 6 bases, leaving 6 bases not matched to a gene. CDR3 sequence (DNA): TGTGCCAGCAGCTTAGGGGGACAGTATGGCGAGCAGTACTTC. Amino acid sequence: CASSLGGQYGEQYF.

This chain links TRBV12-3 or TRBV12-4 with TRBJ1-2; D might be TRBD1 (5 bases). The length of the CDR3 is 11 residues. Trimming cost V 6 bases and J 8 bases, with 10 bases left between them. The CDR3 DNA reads TGTGCCAGCAGGGAGGGGTGGGGCTACACCTTC. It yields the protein CASREGWGYTF.

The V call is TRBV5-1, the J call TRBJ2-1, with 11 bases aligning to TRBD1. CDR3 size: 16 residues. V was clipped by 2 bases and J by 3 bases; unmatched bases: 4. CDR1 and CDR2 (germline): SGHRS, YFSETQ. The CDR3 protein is CASSLSGTGGYNEQFF. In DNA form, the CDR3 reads TGCGCCAGCAGCTTATCCGGGACAGGGGGCTACAATGAGCAGTTCTTC. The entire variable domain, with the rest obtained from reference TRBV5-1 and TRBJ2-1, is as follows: KAGVTQTPRYLIKTRGQQVTLSCSPISGHRSVSWYQQTPGQGLQFLFEYFSETQRNKGNFPGRFSGRQFSNSRSEMNVSTLELGDSALYLCASSLSGTGGYNEQFFGPGTRLTVL.

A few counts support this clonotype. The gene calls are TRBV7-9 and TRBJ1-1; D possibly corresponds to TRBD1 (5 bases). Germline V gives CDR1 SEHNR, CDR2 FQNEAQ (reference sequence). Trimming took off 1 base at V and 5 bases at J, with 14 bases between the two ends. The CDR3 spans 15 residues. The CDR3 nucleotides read TGTGCCAGCAGCTTAGATACGGGGCGAAAGACTGAAGCTTTCTTT. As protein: CASSLDTGRKTEAFF.

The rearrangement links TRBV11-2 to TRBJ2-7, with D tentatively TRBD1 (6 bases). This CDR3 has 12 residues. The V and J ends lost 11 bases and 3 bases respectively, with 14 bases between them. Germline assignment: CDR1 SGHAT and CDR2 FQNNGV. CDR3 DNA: TGTGCCCCGGGTGGGGGCTACTACGAGCAGTACTTC. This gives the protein CAPGGGYYEQYF.

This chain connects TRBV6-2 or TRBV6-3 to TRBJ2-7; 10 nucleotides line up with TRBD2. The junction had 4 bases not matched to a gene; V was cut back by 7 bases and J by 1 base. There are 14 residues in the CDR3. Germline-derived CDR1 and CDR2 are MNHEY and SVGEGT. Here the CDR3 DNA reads TGTGCCAGCATTCTAGCGGGAGTGTCCTACGAGCAGTACTTC. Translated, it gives CASILAGVSYEQYF.

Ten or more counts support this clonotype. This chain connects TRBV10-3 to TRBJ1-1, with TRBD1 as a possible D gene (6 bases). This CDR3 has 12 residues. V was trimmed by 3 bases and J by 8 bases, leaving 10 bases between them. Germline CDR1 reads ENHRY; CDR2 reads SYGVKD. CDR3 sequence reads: CAISETGTEAFF. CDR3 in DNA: TGTGCCATCAGTGAAACCGGGACAGAAGCTTTCTTT.

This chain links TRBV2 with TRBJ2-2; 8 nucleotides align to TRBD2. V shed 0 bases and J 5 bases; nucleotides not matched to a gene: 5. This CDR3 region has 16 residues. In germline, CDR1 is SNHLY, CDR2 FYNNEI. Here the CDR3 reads CASSEAPGGATGELFF. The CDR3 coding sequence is TGTGCCAGCAGTGAAGCGCCCGGGGGGGCGACCGGGGAGCTGTTTTTT.

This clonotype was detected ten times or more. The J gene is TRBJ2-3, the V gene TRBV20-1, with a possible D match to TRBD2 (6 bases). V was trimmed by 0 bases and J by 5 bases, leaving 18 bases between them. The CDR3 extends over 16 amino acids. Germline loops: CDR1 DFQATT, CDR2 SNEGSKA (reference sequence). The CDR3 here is CSARDPGGDERDTQYF. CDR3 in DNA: TGCAGTGCTAGAGACCCCGGGGGAGACGAAAGAGATACGCAGTATTTT.

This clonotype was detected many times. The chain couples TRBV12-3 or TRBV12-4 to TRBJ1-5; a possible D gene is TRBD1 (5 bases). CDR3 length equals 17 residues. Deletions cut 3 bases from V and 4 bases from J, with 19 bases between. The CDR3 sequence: CASSFTGGGTGNQPQHF. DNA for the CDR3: TGTGCCAGCAGTTTCACAGGTGGAGGGACGGGTAATCAGCCCCAGCATTTT.

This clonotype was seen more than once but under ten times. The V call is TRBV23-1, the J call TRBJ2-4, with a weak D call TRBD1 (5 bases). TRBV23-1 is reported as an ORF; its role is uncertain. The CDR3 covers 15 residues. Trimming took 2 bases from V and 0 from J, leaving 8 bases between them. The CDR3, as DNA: TGCGCCAGCAGTCAACGCAGGGTAGCCAAAAACATTCAGTACTTC. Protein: CASSQRRVAKNIQYF.

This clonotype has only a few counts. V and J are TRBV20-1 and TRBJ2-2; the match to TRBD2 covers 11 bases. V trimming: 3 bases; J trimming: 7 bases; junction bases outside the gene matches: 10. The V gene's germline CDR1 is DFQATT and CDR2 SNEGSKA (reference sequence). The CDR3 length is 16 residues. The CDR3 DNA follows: TGCAGTGCTAGGGGTAGCGGGAGGGCCTATAGCGGGGAGCTGTTTTTT. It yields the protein CSARGSGRAYSGELFF.

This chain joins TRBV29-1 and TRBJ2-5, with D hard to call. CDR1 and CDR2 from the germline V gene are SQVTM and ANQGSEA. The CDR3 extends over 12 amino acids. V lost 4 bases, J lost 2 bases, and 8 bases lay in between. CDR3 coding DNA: TGCAGCGTTGTAGTCGGTCAAGAGACCCAGTACTTC. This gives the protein CSVVVGQETQYF.

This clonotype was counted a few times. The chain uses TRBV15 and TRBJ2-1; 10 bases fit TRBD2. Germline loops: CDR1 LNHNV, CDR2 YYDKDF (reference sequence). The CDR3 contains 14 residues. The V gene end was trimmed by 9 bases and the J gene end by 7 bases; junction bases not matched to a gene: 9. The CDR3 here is CATRRVAGGNEQFF. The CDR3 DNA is TGTGCCACGCGGAGGGTAGCGGGAGGTAATGAGCAGTTCTTC.

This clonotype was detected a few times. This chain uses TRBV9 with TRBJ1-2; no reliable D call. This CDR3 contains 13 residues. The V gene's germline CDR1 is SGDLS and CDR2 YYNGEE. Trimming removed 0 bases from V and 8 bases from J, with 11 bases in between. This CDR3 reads CASSVVEGGGYTF. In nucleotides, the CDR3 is TGTGCCAGCAGCGTAGTGGAGGGAGGCGGCTACACCTTC. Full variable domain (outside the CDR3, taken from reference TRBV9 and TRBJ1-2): DSGVTQTPKHLITATGQRVTLRCSPRSGDLSVYWYQQSLDQGLQFLIQYYNGEERAKGNILERFSAQQFPDLHSELNLSSLELGDSALYFCASSVVEGGGYTFGSGTRLTVV.

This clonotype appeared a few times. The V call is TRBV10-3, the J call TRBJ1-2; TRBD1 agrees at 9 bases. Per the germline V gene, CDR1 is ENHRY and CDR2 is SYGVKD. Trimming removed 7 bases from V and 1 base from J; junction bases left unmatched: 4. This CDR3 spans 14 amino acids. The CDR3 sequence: CAINRDRDNYGYTF. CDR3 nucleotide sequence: TGTGCCATCAACCGGGACAGGGATAACTATGGCTACACCTTC.

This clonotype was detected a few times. CDR3 protein: CASRNRPIREQFF. The CDR3 DNA sequence: TGTGCCAGCAGAAACAGACCGATACGCGAGCAGTTCTTC. J is TRBJ2-1 and V is TRBV2; D is undetermined. The CDR3 covers 13 residues. Germline values: CDR1 SNHLY, CDR2 FYNNEI. The V end was cut by 6 bases, the J end by 10 bases, with 16 bases between.

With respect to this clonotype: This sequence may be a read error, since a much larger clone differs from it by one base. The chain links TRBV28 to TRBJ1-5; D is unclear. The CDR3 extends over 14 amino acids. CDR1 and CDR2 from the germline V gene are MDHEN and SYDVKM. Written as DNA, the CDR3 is TGTGCCAGCAGTTCTGGGTTACGCAATCAGCCCCATCATTTT. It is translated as CASSSGLRNQPHHF.

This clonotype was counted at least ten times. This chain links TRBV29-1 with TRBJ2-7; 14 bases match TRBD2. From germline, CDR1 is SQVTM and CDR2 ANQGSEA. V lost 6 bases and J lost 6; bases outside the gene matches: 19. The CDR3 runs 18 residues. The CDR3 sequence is CSVNLFTGTSGRVSEQYF. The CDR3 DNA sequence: TGCAGCGTAAACTTGTTCACCGGGACTAGCGGGAGAGTCTCCGAGCAGTACTTC.

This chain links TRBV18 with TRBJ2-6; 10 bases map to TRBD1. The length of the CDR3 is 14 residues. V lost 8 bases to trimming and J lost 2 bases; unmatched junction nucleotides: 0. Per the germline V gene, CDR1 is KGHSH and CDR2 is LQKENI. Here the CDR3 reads CASDRGPGANVLTF. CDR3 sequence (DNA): TGTGCCAGCGACAGGGGGCCTGGGGCCAACGTCCTGACTTTC.

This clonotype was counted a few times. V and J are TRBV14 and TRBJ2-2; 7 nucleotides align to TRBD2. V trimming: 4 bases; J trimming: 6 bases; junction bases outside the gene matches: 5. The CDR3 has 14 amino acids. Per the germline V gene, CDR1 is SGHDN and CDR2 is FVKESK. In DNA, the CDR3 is TGTGCCAGCAGCCTGGGAGGGCCGCCCGGGGAGCTGTTTTTT. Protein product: CASSLGGPPGELFF.

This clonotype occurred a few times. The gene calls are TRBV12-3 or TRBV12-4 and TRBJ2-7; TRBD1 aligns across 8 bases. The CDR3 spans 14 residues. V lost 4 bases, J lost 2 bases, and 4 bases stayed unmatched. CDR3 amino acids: CASSSNRGAYEQYF. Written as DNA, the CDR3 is TGTGCCAGCAGTTCCAACAGGGGGGCCTACGAGCAGTACTTC.

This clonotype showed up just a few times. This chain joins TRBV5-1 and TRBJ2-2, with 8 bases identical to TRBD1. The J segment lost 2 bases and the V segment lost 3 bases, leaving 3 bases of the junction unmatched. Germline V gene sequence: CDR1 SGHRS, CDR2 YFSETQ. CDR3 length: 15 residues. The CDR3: CASSSTGANTGELFF. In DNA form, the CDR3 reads TGCGCCAGCAGCTCGACAGGGGCCAACACCGGGGAGCTGTTTTTT. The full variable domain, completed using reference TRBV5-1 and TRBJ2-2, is KAGVTQTPRYLIKTRGQQVTLSCSPISGHRSVSWYQQTPGQGLQFLFEYFSETQRNKGNFPGRFSGRQFSNSRSEMNVSTLELGDSALYLCASSSTGANTGELFFGEGSRLTVL.

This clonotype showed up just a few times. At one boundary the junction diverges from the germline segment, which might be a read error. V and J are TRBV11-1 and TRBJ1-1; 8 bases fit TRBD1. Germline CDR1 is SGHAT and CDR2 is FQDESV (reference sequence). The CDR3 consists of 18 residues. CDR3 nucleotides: TGTGCCAGCAGCTTAGGTAGACTGGGACAGGCCCTGAACACTGAAGCCTTCTTT. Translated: CASSLGRLGQALNTEAFF.

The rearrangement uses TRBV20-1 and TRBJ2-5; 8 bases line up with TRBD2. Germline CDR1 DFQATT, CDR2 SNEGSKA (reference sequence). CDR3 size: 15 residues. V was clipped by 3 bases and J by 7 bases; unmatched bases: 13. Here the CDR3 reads CSASDLAGGRATQYF. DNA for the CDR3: TGCAGTGCTAGTGATTTGGCGGGAGGTCGGGCGACCCAGTACTTC.

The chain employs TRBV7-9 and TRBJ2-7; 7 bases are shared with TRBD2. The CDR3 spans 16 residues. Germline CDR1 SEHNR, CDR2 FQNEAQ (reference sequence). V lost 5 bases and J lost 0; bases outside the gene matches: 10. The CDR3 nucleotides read TGTGCCAGCAGCCACGGACTAGGGGAAGACTCCTACGAGCAGTACTTC. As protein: CASSHGLGEDSYEQYF.